The 4 T cell receptor beta chains below come from one sample, sequenced in a study of T cells in Graves' hyperthyroidism and ophthalmopathy. Researchers amplified the TCR beta CDR3 regions from RNA transcripts. During a first-round RT-PCR of the TCR CDR3, the HTBI primer set was used. TCRdb analysed the multiplex PCR reads with MiXCR anew, one entry per CDR3 protein. Altogether a few hundred thousand distinct CDR3 sequences are present, about 15% being singletons, with the ten largest covering about 31%. The sequenced sample was blood. Receptors were obtained from a woman in her twenties or thirties with Graves' hyperthyroidism.

CDR3 in amino acids: CSAWPGDYNSPLHF. As DNA, the CDR3 is TGCAGTGCTTGGCCAGGAGACTATAATTCACCCCTCCACTTT. The V gene is TRBV20-1, the J gene TRBJ1-6; D call uncertain. CDR1 and CDR2 from the germline V gene are DFQATT and SNEGSKA (reference sequence). V dropped 5 bases and J dropped 3 bases, with 11 bases sitting between them. The CDR3 is 14 amino acids.

CDR3 in DNA: TGCAGCGTAAGACAGCAACTCACAGATACGCAGTATTTT. As protein: CSVRQQLTDTQYF. V gene TRBV29-1 combines with J gene TRBJ2-3; tentatively, D is TRBD1 (5 bases). V was shortened by 6 bases and J by 2 bases, with 12 bases between the two germline ends. The germline CDR1 and CDR2 sequences are SQVTM and ANQGSEA. The CDR3 has 13 residues.

This clonotype was counted many times. The gene calls are TRBV18 and TRBJ2-1, with TRBD1 matching over 7 bases. Germline V CDR1 and CDR2: KGHSH, LQKENI. With 3 bases clipped from V and 2 bases from J, the junction kept 7 bases outside the gene matches. The CDR3 totals 16 residues. This CDR3 reads CASSPMTGPPYNEQFF. The CDR3 DNA follows: TGTGCCAGCTCACCGATGACAGGGCCCCCCTACAATGAGCAGTTCTTC.

V and J are TRBV13 and TRBJ2-1; the match to TRBD2 covers 12 bases. V shed 5 bases, J shed 6 bases, and the junction held 11 bases outside the gene matches. Germline loops: CDR1 PRHDT, CDR2 FYEKMQ (reference sequence). CDR3 size: 17 residues. The CDR3 region has the DNA TGTGCCAGCAGCAGTCGAGTCACTAGCGGGAGGCCCAATGAGCAGTTCTTC. Translated, it gives CASSSRVTSGRPNEQFF. The entire variable domain, with the rest obtained from reference TRBV13 and TRBJ2-1, is as follows: AAGVIQSPRHLIKEKRETATLKCYPIPRHDTVYWYQQGPGQDPQFLISFYEKMQSDKGSIPDRFSAQQFSDYHSELNMSSLELGDSALYFCASSSRVTSGRPNEQFFGPGTRLTVL.